These 18 T cell receptor beta chains were all obtained from the same sample, sequenced in a study of blood T cell repertoires in COVID-19. The assay was immunoSEQ multiplex PCR, and TCRdb's table has in-frame clones only and misses some. The sample holds about 200,000 clones, roughly 86% seen once. Source material: peripheral blood. These receptors were obtained from a man in his late teens or twenties with active or convalescent COVID-19.

V and J are TRBV11-1 and TRBJ2-1, with 8 bases lining up with TRBD2. Per germline, CDR1 SGHAT and CDR2 FQDESV (reference sequence). The CDR3 is 15 residues long. J was trimmed by 1 base and V by 7 bases; bases with no gene match: 6. This CDR3 is CASNVGGVSYNEQFF. In nucleotides, the CDR3 is TGTGCCAGCAACGTCGGGGGGGTATCCTACAATGAGCAGTTCTTC.

The CDR3 DNA reads as TGTGCCTGGAGTGCTCAGAACTATGGCTACACCTTC. This gives the protein CAWSAQNYGYTF. V is TRBV30 and J is TRBJ1-2; D is undetermined. Germline-derived CDR1 and CDR2 are GTSNPN and SVGIG (reference sequence). V was clipped by 1 base and J by 2 bases, with 5 bases between them. The CDR3 sequence is 12 residues long.

The V and J genes are TRBV2 and TRBJ1-4; D not resolved. The germline V and J ends were trimmed by 0 bases and 4 bases, with 12 bases remaining between them. This CDR3 region has 16 residues. Germline CDR1 and CDR2: SNHLY and FYNNEI. The CDR3, as DNA: TGTGCCAGCAGTGAAGCGCATCGAGGAAGTAATGAAAAACTGTTTTTT. It is translated as CASSEAHRGSNEKLFF. The full variable domain, in which reference TRBV2 and TRBJ1-4 provide the parts outside the CDR3, is EPEVTQTPSHQVTQMGQEVILRCVPISNHLYFYWYRQILGQKVEFLVSFYNNEISEKSEIFDDQFSVERPDGSNFTLKIRSTKLEDSAMYFCASSEAHRGSNEKLFFGSGTQLSVL.

The genes are TRBV11-2 and TRBJ1-2; 7 bases fit TRBD1. The V segment lost 6 bases and the J segment 3 bases; nucleotides outside the gene matches: 10. CDR3 length: 15 amino acids. The V gene's germline CDR1 is SGHAT and CDR2 FQNNGV. DNA of the CDR3: TGTGCCAGCAGGCGATCAGGGGGGCTACACTATGGCTACACCTTC. Translating gives CASRRSGGLHYGYTF.

This chain uses TRBV5-1 with TRBJ2-3, with TRBD2 matching 16 bases. V shed 3 bases and J 4 bases; nucleotides not matched to a gene: 11. CDR1 and CDR2 (germline): SGHRS, YFSETQ. This CDR3 region has 19 residues. CDR3 coding DNA: TGCGCCAGCAGCTCGGGACTAGCGGGAGGGCCTGGGTTCCCAGATACGCAGTATTTT. As protein: CASSSGLAGGPGFPDTQYF.

V gene TRBV7-9 combines with J gene TRBJ1-5; D is unresolved. The CDR3 runs 13 residues. Germline values: CDR1 SEHNR, CDR2 FQNEAQ (reference sequence). The V and J ends lost 6 bases and 0 bases respectively, with 6 bases between them. The CDR3 spells CASSRGSNQPQHF. CDR3 sequence (DNA): TGTGCCAGCAGTCGGGGTAGCAATCAGCCCCAGCATTTT. Looking up the rest from reference TRBV7-9 and TRBJ1-5 gives the full variable domain: DTGVSQNPRHKITKRGQNVTFRCDPISEHNRLYWYRQTLGQGPEFLTYFQNEAQLEKSRLLSDRFSAERPKGSFSTLEIQRTEQGDSAMYLCASSRGSNQPQHFGDGTRLSIL.

The genes are TRBV6-5 and TRBJ2-7, with a weak D call TRBD1 (5 bases). Per the germline V gene, CDR1 is MNHEY and CDR2 is SVGAGI. The CDR3 is 14 residues long. Trimming removed 6 bases at V and 2 bases at J, with 14 bases between. CDR3 sequence: CASRVRQKTYEQYF. The CDR3 nucleotides read TGTGCCAGCAGGGTGAGACAGAAAACCTACGAGCAGTACTTC.

The genes are TRBV15 and TRBJ2-2; TRBD2 agrees at 7 bases. Unmatched junction bases numbered 13, after V lost 2 bases and J lost 4 bases. CDR3 length equals 18 residues. CDR1 and CDR2 (germline): LNHNV, YYDKDF (reference sequence). The CDR3 sequence is CATSRRGLMGGSTGELFF. The CDR3 DNA reads TGTGCCACCAGCAGACGCGGGTTAATGGGAGGGAGCACCGGGGAGCTGTTTTTT.

The chain recombines TRBV5-1 with TRBJ1-1; D is possibly TRBD1 (6 bases). The V end was cut by 3 bases, the J end by 1 base, with 13 bases between. The length of the CDR3 is 15 residues. The germline gives CDR1 SGHRS, CDR2 YFSETQ. The CDR3 reads CASSSSGTPNTEAFF. The CDR3 DNA reads as TGCGCCAGCAGCTCCTCCGGGACACCGAACACTGAAGCTTTCTTT.

The chain recombines TRBV6-5 with TRBJ2-7; TRBD1 is a possible D gene (6 bases). V was pared by 7 bases and J by 3 bases, with 16 bases between. The V gene's germline CDR1 is MNHEY and CDR2 SVGAGI. The CDR3 is 14 residues long. The CDR3 loop reads CASTMGDTHYEQYF. Written as DNA, the CDR3 is TGTGCCAGCACTATGGGGGACACCCACTACGAGCAGTACTTC.

For the CDR3, the DNA is TGTGCCAGCAGCCGCCAACTAGCGGGGGCCAGCACAGATACGCAGTATTTT. It is translated as CASSRQLAGASTDTQYF. This rearrangement joins TRBV3-1 (or the pseudogene TRBV3-2) to TRBJ2-3, with 11 bases that match TRBD2. CDR1 is LGHDT and CDR2 is YNNKEL in the germline V gene (reference sequence). The CDR3 extends over 17 amino acids. V dropped 4 bases and J dropped 0; count of bases not matched to a gene: 6.

The chain couples TRBV2 to TRBJ1-4; TRBD1 is a possible D gene (5 bases). The germline V gene has CDR1 SNHLY and CDR2 FYNNEI. The CDR3 spans 17 residues. V lost 7 bases and J lost 0, with 18 bases in between. The CDR3 region is CASIGRQTSATNEKLFF. In DNA form, the CDR3 reads TGTGCCAGCATTGGCCGACAGACTTCTGCAACTAATGAAAAACTGTTTTTT.

The sample holds many counts of this clone. The chain has TRBV6-4 and TRBJ2-3; 10 bases align to TRBD1. Germline trimming cut 2 bases from V and 1 base from J; bases unmatched to any gene: 0. Germline-derived CDR1 and CDR2 are MRHNA and SNTAGT. This CDR3 is 15 amino acids long. CDR3 loop: CASSDGTGGTDTQYF. Written as DNA, the CDR3 is TGTGCCAGCAGTGACGGGACAGGGGGCACAGATACGCAGTATTTT.

This chain uses TRBV28 with TRBJ2-7; 10 bases map to TRBD1. Per the germline V gene, CDR1 is MDHEN and CDR2 is SYDVKM. Germline trimming cut 5 bases from V and 5 bases from J; bases unmatched to any gene: 9. The CDR3 runs 15 residues. The CDR3 coding sequence is TGTGCCAGCAGTCCCCAAGGGACAGGGGTCCACGAGCAGTACTTC. Translated: CASSPQGTGVHEQYF.

The chain recombines TRBV2 with TRBJ1-3; 8 bases match TRBD1. Germline V lookup: CDR1 SNHLY, CDR2 FYNNEI. The J segment lost 0 bases and the V segment lost 9 bases, leaving 7 bases of the junction unmatched. CDR3 length: 15 amino acids. The CDR3 here is CASWDRPFSGNTIYF. CDR3 DNA sequence: TGTGCCAGTTGGGACAGGCCTTTCTCTGGAAACACCATATATTTT.

This chain connects TRBV30 to TRBJ1-4; 8 nucleotides agree with TRBD1. The J segment lost 7 bases and the V segment lost 5 bases, leaving 6 bases of the junction unmatched. The CDR3 has 13 residues. Germline-derived CDR1 and CDR2 are GTSNPN and SVGIG (reference sequence). CDR3 sequence: CAWGRQGSEKLFF. As DNA, the CDR3 is TGTGCCTGGGGCCGACAGGGGTCTGAAAAACTGTTTTTT. Full variable domain (outside the CDR3, taken from reference TRBV30 and TRBJ1-4): SQTIHQWPATLVQPVGSPLSLECTVEGTSNPNLYWYRQAAGRGLQLLFYSVGIGQISSEVPQNLSASRPQDRQFILSSKKLLLSDSGFYLCAWGRQGSEKLFFGSGTQLSVL.

J is TRBJ2-3 and V is TRBV4-2; TRBD1 agrees at 10 bases. Germline V gene lookup returns CDR1 LGHNA and CDR2 YNFKEQ. CDR3 length equals 15 residues. The junction had 5 bases not matched to a gene; V was cut back by 3 bases and J by 5 bases. CDR3 DNA sequence: TGTGCCAGCAGCCACGGTGGACAGGGGGTAGATACGCAGTATTTT. It translates to CASSHGGQGVDTQYF.

The gene calls are TRBV5-6 and TRBJ2-7, with TRBD2 matching 14 bases. Per germline, CDR1 SGHDT and CDR2 YYEEEE. Germline trimming cut 4 bases from V and 3 bases from J; bases unmatched to any gene: 6. CDR3 length: 16 residues. CDR3 sequence (DNA): TGTGCCAGCAGCGGAGGACTAGCGGGAGGTTACTACGAGCAGTACTTC. Translation: CASSGGLAGGYYEQYF.